Following are 29 T cell receptor beta chains from one sample sequenced in a study of T cell responses to AZD1222 COVID-19 vaccine. Data came from immunoSEQ multiplex PCR; TCRdb stores just in-frame clones and leaves some out. The sample shows 94,000 or so clones, 85% to 90% of them seen only once. The sequences come from peripheral blood, collected on day 0 of AZD1222 vaccination. These receptor sequences come from an adult in good health.

The V gene is TRBV18, the J gene TRBJ1-6, with a weak D call TRBD1 (6 bases). The CDR3 contains 15 residues. Germline CDR1 is KGHSH and CDR2 is LQKENI. Trimming shortened V by 5 bases and J by 9 bases, and 17 bases separated the two germline ends. The CDR3: CASSFTGQETSPLHF. For the CDR3, the DNA is TGTGCCAGCTCATTTACGGGACAAGAGACTTCACCCCTCCACTTT.

The V and J genes are TRBV10-3 and TRBJ2-5, with TRBD2 identical over 14 bases. The trim removed 7 bases at V and 4 bases at J, leaving 5 bases unmatched. CDR3 length: 15 residues. The germline CDR1 and CDR2 sequences are ENHRY and SYGVKD. The CDR3 DNA sequence: TGTGCCATCAAAGGGACTAGCGGGAGTAGAGAGACCCAGTACTTC. It translates to CAIKGTSGSRETQYF.

The genes are TRBV3-1 (or the pseudogene TRBV3-2) and TRBJ2-7; 7 bases are a match to TRBD2. The CDR3 covers 18 residues. The V and J ends lost 3 bases and 4 bases, in that order; junction bases with no gene match: 18. In germline, CDR1 is LGHDT, CDR2 YNNKEL (reference sequence). CDR3 DNA sequence: TGTGCCAGCAGCCACTATCCAACAGAGTGGGAGGGTAGGTACGAGCAGTACTTC. Amino acids: CASSHYPTEWEGRYEQYF.

A note on this clone: Other nucleotide sequences from this sample produce the same CDR3. The chain links TRBV6-5 to TRBJ1-2; 10 bases line up with TRBD1. J gave up 8 bases and V 5 bases, and 5 bases lay outside the gene matches. The germline gives CDR1 MNHEY, CDR2 SVGAGI. The CDR3 is made up of 13 amino acids. The CDR3 is CASSKTGGRGYTF. CDR3 in DNA: TGTGCCAGCAGTAAGACAGGGGGCCGGGGCTACACCTTC.

The CDR3 nucleotides are TGTGCCAGCAGCGCAGGGACTACCACAGATACGCAGTATTTT. Its translation is CASSAGTTTDTQYF. The J gene is TRBJ2-3, the V gene TRBV9; 7 nucleotides align to TRBD2. Germline values: CDR1 SGDLS, CDR2 YYNGEE. The CDR3 runs to 14 residues. Germline trimming cut 3 bases from V and 2 bases from J; bases unmatched to any gene: 3. Filled out from reference TRBV9 and TRBJ2-3, the complete variable domain reads DSGVTQTPKHLITATGQRVTLRCSPRSGDLSVYWYQQSLDQGLQFLIQYYNGEERAKGNILERFSAQQFPDLHSELNLSSLELGDSALYFCASSAGTTTDTQYFGPGTRLTVL.

The V gene is TRBV28, the J gene TRBJ1-2; a weak D match, TRBD1 (5 bases). V lost 9 bases and J lost 1, with 21 bases in between. This CDR3 spans 16 amino acids. Germline values: CDR1 MDHEN, CDR2 SYDVKM. In nucleotides, the CDR3 is TGTGCCAGTAAAGCCGGGACGGCCCCGGGTAACTATGGCTACACCTTC. This sequence encodes CASKAGTAPGNYGYTF.

The chain recombines TRBV4-1 with TRBJ1-4, with 9 bases aligning to TRBD1. The CDR3 is 17 amino acids. Germline assignment: CDR1 MGHRA and CDR2 YSYEKL. V dropped 0 bases and J dropped 8; count of bases not matched to a gene: 10. The CDR3, as DNA: TGCGCCAGCAGCCAAGACCCCCCCGGGACAGGGAGCGAAAAACTGTTTTTT. The encoded protein is CASSQDPPGTGSEKLFF.

The chain has TRBV30 and TRBJ1-3, with TRBD1 matching over 10 bases. Per the germline V gene, CDR1 is GTSNPN and CDR2 is SVGIG (reference sequence). The CDR3 is 15 residues long. V trimming: 4 bases; J trimming: 5 bases; junction bases outside the gene matches: 8. The CDR3 bases are TGTGCCTGGATAGGCGCGGGACAGGGGAGAAACACCATATATTTT. Translating it yields CAWIGAGQGRNTIYF.

This rearrangement joins TRBV18 to TRBJ1-4; 11 bases are shared with TRBD1. Trimming at V came to 1 base and at J to 4 bases, leaving 2 bases not matched to a gene. Germline CDR1 reads KGHSH; CDR2 reads LQKENI. The CDR3 is 16 residues long. The chain's CDR3 is CASSPLGTGGNEKLFF. The CDR3 DNA is TGTGCCAGCTCACCACTCGGGACAGGGGGTAATGAAAAACTGTTTTTT.

This chain connects TRBV15 to TRBJ2-7; D may match TRBD1 or TRBD2 (6 bases each). This CDR3 has 15 amino acids. Germline loops: CDR1 LNHNV, CDR2 YYDKDF (reference sequence). The V and J ends lost 0 bases and 4 bases respectively, with 13 bases between them. The CDR3 bases are TGTGCCACCAGCAGAGATGGGGGGCAGCTGTACGAGCAGTACTTC. This sequence encodes CATSRDGGQLYEQYF.

The chain is built from TRBV10-3 and TRBJ2-7, with a weak D call TRBD2 (5 bases). Germline V gene lookup returns CDR1 ENHRY and CDR2 SYGVKD. The CDR3 contains 14 residues. The V end lost 2 bases, the J end lost 2 bases, and 10 bases lay between the germline ends. The CDR3 DNA reads TGTGCCATCAGTGAGCCCCCGAGGGCCTACGAGCAGTACTTC. Protein sequence: CAISEPPRAYEQYF.

The J gene is TRBJ2-1, the V gene TRBV15; D is uncertain. CDR1 LNHNV and CDR2 YYDKDF come from the germline V gene (reference sequence). V lost 0 bases, J lost 8 bases, and 17 bases lay in between. The CDR3 is 16 amino acids. Written as DNA, the CDR3 is TGTGCCACCAGCAGAGATCGCCAGTTAAGAGGCGATGAGCAGTTCTTC. As protein: CATSRDRQLRGDEQFF.

The chain has TRBV9 and TRBJ2-1, with 12 bases lining up with TRBD2. Looked up from germline, CDR1 is SGDLS and CDR2 is YYNGEE. CDR3 length: 17 residues. With 0 bases clipped from V and 8 bases from J, the junction kept 9 bases outside the gene matches. The CDR3 reads CASSVALAGGPRDEQFF. As DNA, the CDR3 is TGTGCCAGCAGCGTAGCTCTAGCGGGAGGGCCACGGGATGAGCAGTTCTTC.

This chain uses TRBV4-1 with TRBJ2-1; no reliable D call. Germline-derived CDR1 and CDR2 are MGHRA and YSYEKL. V lost 6 bases, J lost 6 bases, and 12 bases lay in between. The CDR3 runs 13 residues. CDR3 in amino acids: CASRDVKGNEQFF. The CDR3, as DNA: TGCGCCAGCAGAGACGTAAAGGGCAATGAGCAGTTCTTC.

As DNA, the CDR3 is TGTGCCAGTAGTATAGGGGGCGGTCAGCCCCAGCATTTT. Its protein is CASSIGGGQPQHF. V and J are TRBV19 and TRBJ1-5; TRBD1 might be the D (5 bases). The germline gives CDR1 LNHDA, CDR2 SQIVND (reference sequence). The CDR3 consists of 13 residues. Trimming shortened V by 1 base and J by 6 bases, and 7 bases separated the two germline ends.

This sequence joins TRBV27 and TRBJ1-2; possibly TRBD1 for D (6 bases). Trimming removed 5 bases from V and 4 bases from J, with 11 bases in between. The CDR3 totals 13 residues. Germline V CDR1 and CDR2: MNHEY, SMNVEV (reference sequence). CDR3 loop: CASSRTVRYGYTF. The CDR3 nucleotides are TGTGCCAGCAGTAGGACAGTACGCTATGGCTACACCTTC.

This chain links TRBV7-2 with TRBJ2-1, with D perhaps matching TRBD2 (6 bases). This CDR3 is built from 13 residues. Germline V gene sequence: CDR1 SGHTA, CDR2 FQGNSA. The V gene lost 9 bases and the J gene lost 0 bases, with 9 bases spanning the gap. CDR3 protein: CASWDSSYNEQFF. In DNA, the CDR3 is TGTGCCAGTTGGGACTCCTCCTACAATGAGCAGTTCTTC.

The chain recombines TRBV9 with TRBJ2-5; no reliable D call. Per germline, CDR1 SGDLS and CDR2 YYNGEE. This CDR3 has 16 residues. V was shortened by 0 bases and J by 0 bases, with 12 bases between the two germline ends. CDR3 residues: CASSVGADGDQETQYF. The CDR3 coding sequence is TGTGCCAGCAGCGTAGGGGCAGATGGAGACCAAGAGACCCAGTACTTC.

This chain joins TRBV4-3 and TRBJ2-5, with 11 bases aligning to TRBD2. Germline CDR1 and CDR2: LGHNA and YSLEER. The CDR3 runs 16 residues. Trimming took 0 bases from V and 5 from J; bases not matched to a gene: 5. This CDR3 is CASSQEGSGRGETQYF. CDR3 DNA: TGCGCCAGCAGCCAAGAAGGTAGCGGGAGGGGTGAGACCCAGTACTTC.

The rearrangement links TRBV6-7 to TRBJ2-7; the D is unclear. TRBV6-7 qualifies as an ORF whose function is uncertain. V was trimmed by 9 bases and J by 3 bases, leaving 15 bases between them. This CDR3 is 13 amino acids long. The CDR3 DNA is TGTGCCAGTTTCGTCGCTTGCTTCTACGAGCAGTACTTC. This encodes CASFVACFYEQYF.

The V and J genes are TRBV25-1 and TRBJ1-3; weak D call: TRBD1 (5 bases). V was trimmed by 3 bases and J by 14 bases, leaving 17 bases between them. The CDR3 is made up of 13 amino acids. CDR1 and CDR2 (germline): MGHDK, SYGVNS. CDR3 region: CASSDLPRAPLYF. The DNA for the CDR3 is TGTGCCAGCAGTGACCTCCCCAGGGCGCCCTTATATTTT.

This chain uses TRBV27 with TRBJ2-1; D ambiguous. The V gene's germline CDR1 is MNHEY and CDR2 SMNVEV (reference sequence). CDR3 length equals 14 residues. Between the trimmed V and J ends, which lost 3 bases and 8 bases, there was a span of 14 bases. CDR3 in amino acids: CASSFLLSLHEQFF. The CDR3 coding sequence is TGTGCCAGCAGTTTCCTCCTCTCCCTCCATGAGCAGTTCTTC.

The count of this clone is one. The chain has TRBV7-2 and TRBJ1-4, with a possible D match to TRBD1 (5 bases). V was trimmed by 5 bases and J by 7 bases, leaving 11 bases between them. The germline CDR1 and CDR2 sequences are SGHTA and FQGNSA. The CDR3 covers 13 residues. The CDR3 loop reads CASSPPGTEKLFF. Written as DNA, the CDR3 is TGTGCCAGCAGCCCTCCCGGGACTGAAAAACTGTTTTTT.

The V call is TRBV28, the J call TRBJ2-2; 12 bases align to TRBD1. The germline V gene has CDR1 MDHEN and CDR2 SYDVKM. This CDR3 is 16 amino acids long. V was clipped by 7 bases and J by 4 bases; unmatched bases: 7. The CDR3 DNA reads as TGTGCCAGCAAGGCCCCGGGACAGGGGGCCACCGGGGAGCTGTTTTTT. Its protein product is CASKAPGQGATGELFF.

The chain's CDR3 is CASSDLYTGELFF. CDR3 nucleotides: TGTGCCAGCAGCGACTTATACACCGGGGAGCTGTTTTTT. The gene calls are TRBV2 and TRBJ2-2, with no clear D. V lost 6 bases to trimming and J lost 3 bases, with 8 bases between them. Germline assignment: CDR1 SNHLY and CDR2 FYNNEI. The CDR3 sequence is 13 residues long.

This rearrangement joins TRBV6-2 or TRBV6-3 to TRBJ2-7, with a tentative D call TRBD1 (6 bases). The CDR3 runs to 14 residues. Germline V gene lookup returns CDR1 MNHEY and CDR2 SVGEGT. V was clipped by 4 bases and J by 7 bases, with 17 bases between them. DNA of the CDR3: TGTGCCAGCAGTTTCCGCGGACAGAGCCCAGAGCAGTACTTC. Protein: CASSFRGQSPEQYF.

The J gene is TRBJ2-7, the V gene TRBV30, with a tentative D call TRBD2 (5 bases). V lost 1 base, J lost 3 bases, and 16 bases lay in between. The V gene's germline CDR1 is GTSNPN and CDR2 SVGIG (reference sequence). The CDR3 is 15 residues long. CDR3 loop: CAWSGGLTSDYEQYF. The CDR3, as DNA: TGTGCCTGGAGTGGAGGGCTAACCTCCGACTACGAGCAGTACTTC.

The chain recombines TRBV24-1 with TRBJ2-1; TRBD2 agrees at 10 bases. V lost 4 bases and J lost 6; bases outside the gene matches: 5. This CDR3 comprises 15 residues. Germline-derived CDR1 and CDR2 are KGHDR and SFDVKD. The CDR3 here is CATSEDGLAANEQFF. For the CDR3, the DNA is TGTGCCACCAGTGAGGATGGACTAGCGGCCAATGAGCAGTTCTTC.

CDR3: CASSFPAGEEGSPLHF. Written as DNA, the CDR3 is TGTGCCAGCAGTTTCCCGGCAGGAGAAGAGGGTTCACCCCTCCACTTT. The chain recombines TRBV28 with TRBJ1-6; no firm D call. Between the trimmed V and J ends, which lost 3 bases and 9 bases, there was a span of 18 bases. The germline gives CDR1 MDHEN, CDR2 SYDVKM. The CDR3 extends over 16 amino acids.